A selection of T cell receptor beta chains follows, all from one sample in a study of technical replicates of blood from a handful of donors. Sequencing was performed with immunoSEQ multiplex PCR; in TCRdb, only in-frame clones are kept and a portion is missing. The repertoire holds 80,000 or so clones, with 80% to 90% as singletons. The sequencing sample was made of PBMCs. The receptor set was obtained from a human donor in good health. Some clones in this sample may be carry-over from other donors' samples. CDR3s include the opening cysteine and the closing phenylalanine or tryptophan. Each record gives: clone size, CDR3 length, J gene, V gene, D gene, CDR3 protein, CDR3 DNA. The D gene is left open where the match is weak. Not every row has a clone size; where given, it reads once, few, many or a size class.

>NA|13|TRBJ2-3|TRBV29-1|TRBD2
CSVVLAGVSTQYF
TGCAGCGTTGTACTAGCGGGAGTGAGTACGCAGTATTTT
>once|16|TRBJ2-6|TRBV9|NA
CASSIDSYSGANVLTF
TGTGCCAGCAGCATCGACAGCTACTCTGGGGCCAACGTCCTGACTTTC
>NA|16|TRBJ2-3|TRBV7-9|TRBD2
CASSRLAGGSTDTQYF
TGTGCCAGCAGCCGCCTAGCGGGAGGGAGCACAGATACGCAGTATTTT
>NA|16|TRBJ2-7|TRBV9|TRBD2
CASSHRTSGRFDEQYF
TGTGCCAGCAGCCACCGGACTAGCGGGAGGTTCGACGAGCAGTACTTC
>NA|14|TRBJ1-6|TRBV6-4|NA
CASSEGSGNSPLHF
TGTGCCAGCAGTGAGGGAAGCGGAAATTCACCCCTCCACTTT
>few|12|TRBJ1-1|TRBV5-1|TRBD1
CASSFGQGKAFF
TGCGCCAGCAGCTTCGGACAGGGAAAAGCTTTCTTT
>NA|15|TRBJ2-3|TRBV4-2|TRBD2
CASGRGGLSTDTQYF
TGTGCCAGCGGACGGGGGGGCCTGAGCACAGATACGCAGTATTTT
>NA|14|TRBJ1-1|TRBV9|NA
CASSLSTGPGGAFF
TGTGCCAGCAGCCTCTCGACAGGCCCCGGCGGGGCTTTCTTT
>NA|18|TRBJ1-6|TRBV7-2|NA
CASSLVPGGGSYNSPLHF
TGTGCCAGCAGCTTAGTCCCCGGCGGGGGGTCCTATAATTCACCCCTCCACTTT
>NA|14|TRBJ1-4|TRBV4-2|NA
CASRSESVNEKLFF
TGTGCCAGCAGGTCGGAGTCCGTTAATGAAAAACTGTTTTTT
>once|12|TRBJ1-5|TRBV30|NA
CAWDGSGQPQHF
TGTGCCTGGGACGGGTCTGGACAGCCCCAGCATTTT
>NA|14|TRBJ2-3|TRBV7-2|TRBD2
CASSSRDYTDTQYF
TGTGCCAGCAGCTCAAGGGACTACACAGATACGCAGTATTTT
>NA|12|TRBJ2-2|TRBV7-9|NA
CASPRRTGELFF
TGTGCCAGCCCTAGGAGGACCGGGGAGCTGTTTTTT
>NA|19|TRBJ2-4|TRBV7-2|NA
CASSFPRSGAPEAKNIQYF
TGTGCCAGCAGTTTCCCCCGTTCTGGGGCGCCGGAAGCCAAAAACATTCAGTACTTC
>NA|16|TRBJ2-7|TRBV10-3|TRBD2
CAISESETSGRDEQYF
TGTGCCATCAGTGAGTCGGAGACTAGCGGGAGAGACGAGCAGTACTTC
>once|13|TRBJ1-1|TRBV6-5|NA
CASRFTGNTEAFF
TGTGCCAGCAGATTTACAGGGAACACTGAAGCTTTCTTT
>NA|14|TRBJ2-1|TRBV7-9|NA
CASSFSGRHNEQFF
TGTGCCAGCAGCTTTTCAGGGAGGCACAATGAGCAGTTCTTC
>NA|13|TRBJ1-3|TRBV13|NA
CASSDDNRNTIYF
TGTGCCAGCAGCGATGACAATAGAAACACCATATATTTT
>NA|15|TRBJ2-5|TRBV5-1|TRBD1
CASSLGRTGEETQYF
TGCGCCAGCAGCTTGGGAAGGACAGGGGAAGAGACCCAGTACTTC
>NA|15|TRBJ2-1|TRBV5-4|TRBD2
CASSQTSGFYNEQFF
TGTGCCAGCAGCCAGACTAGCGGGTTCTACAATGAGCAGTTCTTC
>few|14|TRBJ1-1|TRBV19|NA
CASSKRGISAEAFF
TGTGCCAGTAGTAAGCGGGGGATTTCTGCTGAAGCTTTCTTT
>few|15|TRBJ1-1|TRBV30|NA
CAWSTGYVVNTEAFF
TGTGCCTGGAGTACAGGGTATGTGGTGAACACTGAAGCTTTCTTT
>NA|13|TRBJ1-1|TRBV7-8|NA
CASRRTGNTEAFF
TGTGCCAGCAGACGGACTGGGAACACTGAAGCTTTCTTT
>NA|11|TRBJ1-2|TRBV7-2|NA
CASGTRYGYTF
TGTGCCTCCGGGACACGCTATGGCTACACCTTC
>NA|14|TRBJ2-5|TRBV11-2|TRBD1
CASSWGTAEETQYF
TGTGCCAGCAGCTGGGGGACAGCCGAAGAGACCCAGTACTTC
>NA|14|TRBJ1-2|TRBV28|NA
CASSPPGDSGGYTF
TGTGCCAGCAGCCCGCCCGGGGACTCGGGGGGCTACACCTTC
>NA|14|TRBJ2-5|TRBV5-5|NA
CASSVGVEEETQYF
TGTGCCAGCAGCGTGGGGGTCGAGGAAGAGACCCAGTACTTC
>once|15|TRBJ2-2|TRBV27|NA
CASSLQDSSTGELFF
TGTGCCAGCAGTTTGCAGGACAGTTCCACCGGGGAGCTGTTTTTT
>NA|16|TRBJ1-2|TRBV29-1|NA
CSVEVEGPWAGYGYTF
TGCAGCGTCGAGGTTGAGGGCCCCTGGGCCGGCTATGGCTACACCTTC
>NA|12|TRBJ1-1|TRBV2|TRBD1
CASREQGARAFF
TGTGCCAGCAGAGAACAGGGGGCGAGAGCTTTCTTT
>NA|13|TRBJ2-3|TRBV29-1|TRBD2
CSVAGDVADTQYF
TGCAGCGTAGCGGGAGATGTGGCAGATACGCAGTATTTT
>few|13|TRBJ1-1|TRBV7-3|NA
CASSWGQTAEAFF
TGTGCCAGCAGCTGGGGACAAACTGCTGAAGCTTTCTTT
>once|15|TRBJ2-7|TRBV6-1|NA
CASSVLSQGTYEQYF
TGTGCCAGCAGTGTTTTGTCACAGGGCACCTACGAGCAGTACTTC
>once|15|TRBJ2-3|TRBV30|TRBD2
CAWSGGAGNTDTQYF
TGTGCCTGGAGTGGAGGAGCGGGGAACACAGATACGCAGTATTTT
>NA|15|TRBJ2-2|TRBV29-1|TRBD1
CSVGVSGQGIGELFF
TGCAGCGTTGGGGTGTCGGGACAGGGGATCGGGGAGCTGTTTTTT
>NA|14|TRBJ2-7|TRBV4-1|TRBD2
CASSSGLAAYEQYF
TGCGCCAGCAGCTCCGGACTAGCGGCCTACGAGCAGTACTTC
>NA|16|TRBJ1-2|TRBV13|NA
CASSPRGEVVNYGYTF
TGTGCCAGCAGCCCCCGGGGGGAGGTAGTAAACTATGGCTACACCTTC
>NA|11|TRBJ2-7|TRBV4-1|NA
CASSSGREQYF
TGCGCCAGCAGCTCCGGTCGGGAGCAGTACTTC
>NA|16|TRBJ2-2|TRBV7-3|TRBD2
CASSLGLAGATGELFF
TGTGCCAGCAGCTTAGGACTAGCGGGGGCCACCGGGGAGCTGTTTTTT
>few|16|TRBJ2-5|TRBV2|TRBD2
CASRRMGRGGQETQYF
TGTGCCAGCAGGAGGATGGGGCGGGGGGGCCAGGAGACCCAGTACTTC
>NA|17|TRBJ2-6|TRBV27|TRBD1
CASAGGQGVRGANVLTF
TGTGCCAGCGCGGGGGGACAGGGGGTCCGTGGGGCCAACGTCCTGACTTTC
>NA|18|TRBJ2-1|TRBV4-2|TRBD2
CASRNSLSGLAGPNEQFF
TGTGCCAGCAGGAATTCACTATCCGGGCTAGCGGGACCCAATGAGCAGTTCTTC
>NA|13|TRBJ2-7|TRBV19|NA
CATPRRRPYEQYF
TGTGCCACCCCGCGGCGGAGGCCCTACGAGCAGTACTTC
>NA|15|TRBJ2-2|TRBV2|NA
CASSGESPRTGELFF
TGTGCCAGCAGTGGCGAGTCCCCGAGGACCGGGGAGCTGTTTTTT
>NA|15|TRBJ2-7|TRBV18|TRBD1
CASSLQGRNTYEQYF
TGTGCCAGCTCACTACAGGGGCGGAATACCTACGAGCAGTACTTC
>NA|13|TRBJ1-4|TRBV30|NA
CAWSPPGLEKLFF
TGTGCCTGGAGTCCCCCGGGGTTGGAAAAACTGTTTTTT
>NA|15|TRBJ1-1|TRBV6-1|TRBD1
CASSLRTGDNTEAFF
TGTGCCAGCAGCCTGCGGACAGGAGACAACACTGAAGCTTTCTTT
>NA|15|TRBJ2-2|TRBV29-1|TRBD1
CSAVTGTSNTGELFF
TGCAGCGCCGTGACAGGGACCTCGAACACCGGGGAGCTGTTTTTT
>few|13|TRBJ2-7|TRBV11-2|TRBD1
CASSLDRAHEQYF
TGTGCCAGCAGCTTGGACAGGGCCCACGAGCAGTACTTC
>NA|15|TRBJ2-7|TRBV5-1|NA
CASSLGAGESYEQYF
TGCGCCAGCAGCTTGGGTGCAGGGGAGTCCTACGAGCAGTACTTC
>NA|15|TRBJ2-3|TRBV7-2|TRBD2
CASTQGTSGTDTQYF
TGTGCCAGCACCCAGGGGACTAGCGGGACAGATACGCAGTATTTT
>NA|14|TRBJ1-1|TRBV5-1|NA
CASSLGAANTEAFF
TGCGCCAGCAGCTTGGGGGCAGCTAACACTGAAGCTTTCTTT
>NA|16|TRBJ2-6|TRBV4-2|NA
CASSQGAGRTANVLTF
TGTGCCAGCAGCCAGGGGGCCGGGCGTACGGCCAACGTCCTGACTTTC
>NA|12|TRBJ1-5|TRBV6-1|NA
CASSKGDQPQHF
TGTGCCAGCAGTAAGGGGGATCAGCCCCAGCATTTT
>NA|15|TRBJ2-5|TRBV6-5|TRBD2
CASHRGRGEGETQYF
TGTGCCAGTCACAGAGGGCGGGGGGAAGGGGAGACCCAGTACTTC
>NA|13|TRBJ2-3|TRBV18|NA
CASSRGEADTQYF
TGTGCCAGCTCACGAGGGGAGGCAGATACGCAGTATTTT